The sequence of this T cell receptor (beta chain) was determined in a study of blood T cell repertoires in COVID-19. Per the study methods: From reference gene primer amplification, estimates of nucleated cell counts were derived. Using immunoSEQ multiplex PCR, the repertoire was profiled, and TCRdb retains in-frame clones only, with some absent. V and J calls and clone size are those listed in that table; D and trimming were worked out from the DNA. The table has 150,000 to 200,000 clones, around 90% seen once. This clone was seen more than once but under ten times. Those who participated ranged in age from about 18 to 89 years and resided in under 25 US areas. Recovered Cohort 3 donors showed two negative PCRs, clearance, or symptom resolution. The CDR3 runs to 13 residues. Per the germline V gene, CDR1 is SNHLY and CDR2 is FYNNEI. V lost 8 bases, J lost 4 bases, and 14 bases lay in between.

This sequence was found in a woman aged 18-30 years who had recovered from COVID-19. Sequencing was carried out using PBMCs or T cells enriched from blood (not recorded which). The gene calls are TRBV2 and TRBJ2-5, with a tentative D call TRBD2 (6 bases). As DNA, the CDR3 is TGTGCCAGCTCGTTGCAGGGAGGAGAGACCCAGTACTTC. Its translation: CASSLQGGETQYF.